A selection of T cell receptor beta chains follows, all from one sample in a study of tumor and adjacent non-tumor tissue in lung cancer. TCRdb fed the multiplex PCR reads into MiXCR, producing one record per CDR3 protein. The sample yields 50,000 to 60,000 distinct CDR3 sequences, about 79% seen once. The material sequenced was distant non-tumor lung tissue. The origin of the receptors is a woman aged 60-75 years with non-small cell lung cancer. CDR3s include the opening cysteine and the closing phenylalanine or tryptophan. The D gene is left open where the match is weak. Only part of the rows carry a size: once, few, many, or a class if the clone is expanded.

cdr3_length	clone_size	v_call	j_call	d_call	cdr3_aa	cdr3_nt
17	-	TRBV6-2/TRBV6-3	TRBJ1-6	TRBD1	CTSSYHETGVNNPPLHF	TGTACCAGCAGTTACCATGAGACAGGGGTAAATAATCCACCCCTCCACTTT
15	-	TRBV29-1	TRBJ2-7	-	CGVASSITGSYEQYF	TGTGGCGTTGCGAGTTCAATTACGGGCTCCTACGAGCAGTACTTC
12	-	TRBV29-1	TRBJ2-5	-	CSVGTGKKPQYF	TGCAGCGTTGGGACGGGGAAAAAGCCCCAGTACTTC
15	-	TRBV11-2	TRBJ2-5	-	CDSSSTGIGGGTQYF	TGTGACAGCAGCTCGACAGGGATAGGGGGCGGGACCCAGTATTTC
14	-	TRBV7-3	TRBJ2-1	-	CASSLGSMVNEQFF	TGTGCCAGTAGCTTAGGGAGCATGGTAAATGAGCAGTTCTTC
13	-	TRBV29-1	TRBJ1-2	-	CNVSQGMNYGYTF	TGCAACGTTTCACAGGGTATGAATTATGGCTACACATTC
15	medium-sized	TRBV6-5	TRBJ2-7	-	CASSYSGGPGYEQYF	TGTGCCAGCAGTTACTCGGGGGGCCCCGGCTACGAGCAGTACTTC
14	-	TRBV28	TRBJ2-7	-	CASSLNIGGDELYF	TGTGCCAGCAGCTTAAATATAGGAGGCGACGAGCTGTACTTC
16	-	TRBV6-5	TRBJ1-1	-	CASRRGPDRPNTEAFF	TGTGCCTCTCGGAGGGGACCCGACAGGCCGAACACTGAAGCTTTCTTT
12	-	TRBV6-5	TRBJ2-2	-	CASKLVSGELFF	TGTGCCAGTAAACTAGTGAGCGGGGAGCTGTTTTTT
16	-	TRBV4-1	TRBJ2-7	TRBD1	CASSTTGQRSSYERCF	TGCGCCAGCAGCACCACGGGACAGCGAAGCTCCTACGAGCGGTGCTTC
17	many	TRBV5-1	TRBJ2-2	TRBD1	CASNRNAGQGVTGELFF	TGCGCCAGCAACAGAAATGCAGGACAGGGAGTTACCGGGGAGCTGTTTTTT
14	-	TRBV6-2/TRBV6-3	TRBJ2-1	-	CASRNPGGDDEQFF	TGTGCCAGCAGGAATCCGGGGGGCGATGATGAGCAGTTCTTC
14	many	TRBV5-4	TRBJ2-3	-	CASSLKSLTDTQYF	TGTGCCAGCAGCTTAAAATCGCTCACAGATACGCAGTATTTT
18	-	TRBV11-2	TRBJ2-1	TRBD2	CTISLGMGLAGANNERFF	TGTACCATCAGCTTAGGAATGGGACTAGCGGGGGCTAACAATGAGCGGTTCTTC
20	-	TRBV12-3/TRBV12-4	TRBJ1-1	TRBD1	CASSSGQGASFNQVNTEAFF	TGTGCCAGCAGTTCCGGACAGGGGGCCTCATTCAATCAGGTGAATACTGAAGCTTTCTTT
17	-	TRBV6-2/TRBV6-3	TRBJ2-1	TRBD2	CACSPTSGRAANNEQFF	TGTGCCTGCAGCCCGACTAGCGGGAGGGCCGCAAACAATGAGCAGTTCTTC
14	few	TRBV4-3	TRBJ2-6	-	CASSQERRANVLTF	TGCGCCAGCAGCCAAGAACGCAGGGCCAACGTCTTGACTTTC
15	many	TRBV28	TRBJ2-1	-	CASRHGGARDNEQFF	TGTGCCAGCCGTCATGGAGGCGCTAGGGACAATGAGCAGTTCTTC
14	-	TRBV11-1	TRBJ2-7	-	CASNLEDGTYEKYF	TGTGCCAGCAACCTAGAGGACGGCACCTACGAGAAGTACTTC
15	-	TRBV11-2	TRBJ1-6	-	CASSLTVWVNSPLHF	TGTGCCAGCAGCTTAACCGTATGGGTGAACTCACCCCTCCACTTT
15	-	TRBV6-1	TRBJ1-5	-	CAGTGGGIGNQPQHF	TGTGCCGGGACCGGGGGGGGCATCGGCAATCAGCCCCAGCATTTT
14	-	TRBV7-8	TRBJ2-5	-	CARNVGDHQETQYF	TGTGCCAGGAACGTGGGGGACCACCAAGAGACCCAGTACTTC
13	-	TRBV6-2/TRBV6-3	TRBJ2-4	-	CVSRYGVQNIQYF	TGTGTCAGCAGGTACGGTGTCCAAAACATTCAGTACTTC
16	-	TRBV6-1	TRBJ2-3	TRBD2	CASSESSEGGSDTQYF	TGTGCCAGCAGTGAATCATCAGAGGGAGGGAGTGATACGCAGTATTTT
17	many	TRBV7-8	TRBJ1-5	TRBD1	CASSLYRGGYSNQPQHF	TGTGCCAGCAGCTTATACAGGGGGGGATATAGCAATCAGCCCCAGCATTTT
12	-	TRBV30	TRBJ1-5	-	CAWSRLSGPQLF	TGTGCCTGGAGTCGCCTGTCAGGGCCCCAGCTTTTT
15	-	TRBV12-3/TRBV12-4	TRBJ1-5	-	CASTSGGQNNQPQHF	TGTGCCAGCACTTCAGGCGGACAGAACAATCAGCCTCAGCATTTC
15	-	TRBV20-1	TRBJ2-7	-	CSARAPDFLTYEQYF	TGCAGTGCTAGGGCACCGGATTTTCTGACGTACGAGCAGTACTTC
13	many	TRBV28	TRBJ1-2	-	CASSLQPAYGYTF	TGTGCCAGCAGTTTGCAACCGGCCTATGGCTACACCTTC
16	-	TRBV12-3/TRBV12-4	TRBJ2-1	TRBD2	CASSLGASGTYSEQSF	TGTGCCAGCAGTTTAGGGGCTAGCGGGACCTACAGTGAGCAGTCCTTC
14	-	TRBV4-3	TRBJ1-6	-	CASSQYWGSPHLHF	TGTGCCAGCAGCCAATATTGGGGCTCCCCACACCTCCACTTT
15	-	TRBV5-6	TRBJ1-6	TRBD1	CASSTGTGLYSPLYF	TGTGCCAGCAGTACCGGGACAGGACTCTATTCGCCCCTCTACTTT
17	-	TRBV11-1	TRBJ2-1	-	CASSRGFAANSYNEHFF	TGTGCCAGCAGTCGGGGTTTCGCAGCGAACTCATACAATGAGCACTTCTTC
11	-	TRBV11-1	TRBJ2-1	-	CASSGRCEQFF	TGTGCCAGCAGTGGTAGGTGTGAGCAGTTCTTC
15	-	TRBV11-2	TRBJ1-5	-	CASSTTGTTTDTQHF	TGTGCCAGCAGCACCACCGGGACGACCACAGATACGCAGCATTTT
16	-	TRBV4-1	TRBJ1-2	TRBD1	CASSRDGDRGWDSYTF	TGCGCCAGCAGCCGAGATGGGGACAGGGGTTGGGATAGCTACACCTTC
17	-	TRBV11-1	TRBJ2-1	-	CASSRGIAASSFNEQFF	TGTGCCAGCAGTCGGGGTATCGCAGCGAGTTCCTTCAATGAGCAGTTCTTC
14	many	TRBV28	TRBJ2-3	-	CASSTFRGADTQYF	TGTGCCAGCAGTACCTTCAGGGGGGCAGATACGCAGTATTTT
18	-	TRBV11-3	TRBJ2-3	-	CASNLDQDGGDTTDTQYF	TGTGCCAGCAACTTAGATCAGGATGGCGGGGACACCACAGATACGCAGTATTTT
19	-	TRBV29-1	TRBJ2-7	TRBD1	CIHLSSSSPGQGVFYEQHF	TGCATCCATTTATCCTCCTCCTCCCCGGGACAGGGGGTCTTCTACGAGCAGCACTTC
16	once	TRBV29-1	TRBJ2-3	TRBD2	CSAETPSGRAPDTQYF	TGCAGCGCTGAGACGCCTAGCGGGAGGGCCCCAGATACGCAGTATTTT
15	-	TRBV4-3	TRBJ2-7	TRBD1	CANSPRGTGRYEQYF	TGCGCCAACAGCCCGAGGGGGACAGGACGGTACGAACAGTACTTC
14	-	TRBV4-1	TRBJ1-3	-	CASGPQGIANTIYF	TGCGCCAGCGGCCCCCAGGGAATTGCTAACACCATATATTTT
15	-	TRBV14	TRBJ2-7	-	CASNQGLRRTYEQYF	TGTGCCAGCAACCAGGGCCTTAGACGGACCTACGAGCAGTACTTC
17	-	TRBV11-2	TRBJ2-3	-	CASSLGPLLTDRDTQYF	TGTGCCAGCAGCTTAGGACCCCTTTTGACAGATCGGGATACGCAGTATTTT
15	-	TRBV6-2/TRBV6-3	TRBJ2-3	-	CPSTGEKGNTDTRYF	TGTCCCAGCACCGGGGAGAAGGGGAACACAGATACGCGGTATTTT
13	-	TRBV29-1	TRBJ1-2	-	CSIEVGGRGDYTF	TGCAGCATTGAAGTTGGAGGGCGCGGGGACTACACCTTC
17	few	TRBV20-1	TRBJ2-1	TRBD2	CSAETPGTSGIYNEQFF	TGCAGTGCTGAGACCCCCGGGACTAGCGGGATCTACAATGAGCAGTTCTTC
17	-	TRBV4-2	TRBJ1-5	-	CASGQDLQGYINQPQHF	TGTGCCAGCGGCCAAGATTTACAGGGTTATATCAATCAGCCCCAGCATTTT
12	-	TRBV11-2	TRBJ1-2	-	CANSLSSGVYAF	TGTGCCAACAGCTTAAGTTCGGGAGTCTACGCCTTC
16	-	TRBV20-1	TRBJ2-4	TRBD2	CSAKDRGAGGMAIQYF	TGCAGTGCTAAAGATAGGGGAGCGGGAGGAATGGCCATTCAGTACTTC
19	many	TRBV4-3	TRBJ2-1	-	CASSQRTGTSDSSYNEQFF	TGCGCCAGCAGCCAACGTACCGGGACTTCTGATAGCTCCTACAATGAGCAGTTCTTC
18	few	TRBV20-1	TRBJ2-5	TRBD2	CSARDKTSGSPRQETQYF	TGCAGTGCTAGAGATAAAACTAGCGGGAGTCCCAGGCAAGAGACCCAGTACTTC
17	-	TRBV6-2/TRBV6-3	TRBJ2-1	TRBD2	CASSSPHRAGGGGEHFF	TGTGCCAGTAGCTCACCCCATCGAGCGGGAGGAGGGGGTGAGCATTTCTTC
16	-	TRBV5-4	TRBJ2-2	TRBD1	CASISGQGKDAGELFF	TGTGCCAGCATCTCCGGACAGGGCAAAGACGCCGGGGAGCTGTTTTTT
13	-	TRBV29-1	TRBJ2-3	TRBD1	CSVETGSTDIQYF	TGCAGCGTTGAGACAGGGAGCACAGATATACAGTATTTT
14	-	TRBV6-5	TRBJ2-5	TRBD1	CASCRTGGQKTLYF	TGTGCCAGCTGTCGGACAGGGGGTCAAAAGACCCTGTATTTC
11	-	TRBV11-2	TRBJ2-1	-	CAISPQNEQFF	TGTGCGATCAGCCCCCAGAATGAACAGTTCTTC